The present entry profiles one T cell receptor (beta chain) with its context. Its antigen is unknown. TCRbeta library construction was performed incorporating unique molecular identifiers. In TCRdb, the PCR reads were re-called with MiXCR into one record per CDR3 protein. The sample yields about 300,000 distinct CDR3 sequences, roughly a tenth seen once. The CDR3 covers 15 residues. The germline CDR1 and CDR2 sequences are DFQATT and SNEGSKA (reference sequence). Trimming pared 5 bases from V and 0 bases from J, leaving 13 bases between. This sample was taken from a study of T-cell reconstitution after alpha-beta-depleted transplantation in children. Notes on the study in general: The origin of alpha-beta T cells about two months after transplant was reportedly several hundred expanded graft clones.

The chain uses TRBV20-1 and TRBJ1-4; a possible D gene is TRBD1 (6 bases). The receptor was derived from a boy younger than two with acute myeloid leukemia, due to receive a stem cell transplant. Source: PBMCs, taken before TCRalphabeta/CD19-depleted stem cell transplant. The CDR3 loop is CSAVLSGATNEKLFF. The CDR3 DNA reads as TGCAGTGCTGTCCTTTCAGGGGCAACTAATGAAAAACTGTTTTTT.